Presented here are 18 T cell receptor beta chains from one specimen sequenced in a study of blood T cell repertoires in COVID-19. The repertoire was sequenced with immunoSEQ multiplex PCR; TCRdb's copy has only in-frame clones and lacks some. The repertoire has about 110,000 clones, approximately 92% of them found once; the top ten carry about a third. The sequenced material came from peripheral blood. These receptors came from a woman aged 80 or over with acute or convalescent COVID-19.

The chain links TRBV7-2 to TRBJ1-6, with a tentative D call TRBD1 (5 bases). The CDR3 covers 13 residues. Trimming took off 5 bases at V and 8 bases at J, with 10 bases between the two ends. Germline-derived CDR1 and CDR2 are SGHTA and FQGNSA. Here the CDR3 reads CASSVGTDSPLHF. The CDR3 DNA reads TGTGCCAGCAGCGTAGGGACTGATTCACCCCTCCACTTT.

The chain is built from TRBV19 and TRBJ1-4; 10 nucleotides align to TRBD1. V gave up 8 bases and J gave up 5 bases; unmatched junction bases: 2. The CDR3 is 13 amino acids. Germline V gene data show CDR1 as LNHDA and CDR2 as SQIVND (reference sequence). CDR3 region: CASQGQGNEKLFF. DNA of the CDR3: TGTGCCAGTCAGGGACAGGGGAATGAAAAACTGTTTTTT. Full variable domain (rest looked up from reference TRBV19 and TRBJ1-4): DGGITQSPKYLFRKEGQNVTLSCEQNLNHDAMYWYRQDPGQGLRLIYYSQIVNDFQKGDIAEGYSVSREKKESFPLTVTSAQKNPTAFYLCASQGQGNEKLFFGSGTQLSVL.

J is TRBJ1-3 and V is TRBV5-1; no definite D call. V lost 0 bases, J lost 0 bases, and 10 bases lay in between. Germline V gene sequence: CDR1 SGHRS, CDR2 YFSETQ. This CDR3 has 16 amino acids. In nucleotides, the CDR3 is TGCGCCAGCAGCTTGGGTCAACAGCTCTCTGGAAACACCATATATTTT. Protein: CASSLGQQLSGNTIYF. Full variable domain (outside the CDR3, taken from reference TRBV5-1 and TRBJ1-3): KAGVTQTPRYLIKTRGQQVTLSCSPISGHRSVSWYQQTPGQGLQFLFEYFSETQRNKGNFPGRFSGRQFSNSRSEMNVSTLELGDSALYLCASSLGQQLSGNTIYFGEGSWLTVV.

CDR3 DNA sequence: TGTGCCAGCAGTGAATTAGGGACAGCCTACGAGCAGTACTTC. Protein: CASSELGTAYEQYF. The gene calls are TRBV6-1 and TRBJ2-7; 7 bases align to TRBD1. J gave up 2 bases and V 2 bases, and 3 bases lay outside the gene matches. This CDR3 has 14 amino acids. Germline V lookup: CDR1 MNHNS, CDR2 SASEGT.

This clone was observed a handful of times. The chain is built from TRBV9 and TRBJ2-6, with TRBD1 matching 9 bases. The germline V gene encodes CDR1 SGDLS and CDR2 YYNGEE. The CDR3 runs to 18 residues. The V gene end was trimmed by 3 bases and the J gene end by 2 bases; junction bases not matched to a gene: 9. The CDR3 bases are TGTGCCAGCAGCGCAGATAACAGGGGGCTCGCTGGGGCCAACGTCCTGACTTTC. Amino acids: CASSADNRGLAGANVLTF.

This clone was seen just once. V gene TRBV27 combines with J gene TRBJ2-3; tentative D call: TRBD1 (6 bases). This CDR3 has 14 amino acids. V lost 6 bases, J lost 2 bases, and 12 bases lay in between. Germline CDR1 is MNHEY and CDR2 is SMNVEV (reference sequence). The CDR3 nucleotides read TGTGCCAGCAGACGGACAGCCACCACAGATACGCAGTATTTT. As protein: CASRRTATTDTQYF.

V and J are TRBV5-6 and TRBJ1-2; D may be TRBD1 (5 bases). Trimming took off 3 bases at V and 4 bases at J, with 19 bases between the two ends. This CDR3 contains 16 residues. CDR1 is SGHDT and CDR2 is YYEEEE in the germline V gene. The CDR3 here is CASSSEAGPLSYGYTF. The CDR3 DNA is TGTGCCAGCAGCTCGGAAGCGGGGCCCCTCAGCTATGGCTACACCTTC.

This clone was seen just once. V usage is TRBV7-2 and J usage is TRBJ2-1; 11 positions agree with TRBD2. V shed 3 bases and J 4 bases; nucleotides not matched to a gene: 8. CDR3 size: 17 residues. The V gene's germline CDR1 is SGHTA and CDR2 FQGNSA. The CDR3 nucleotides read TGTGCCAGCAGCTTCTTAGCGGGGGGGCCAGGGTACAATGAGCAGTTCTTC. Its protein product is CASSFLAGGPGYNEQFF.

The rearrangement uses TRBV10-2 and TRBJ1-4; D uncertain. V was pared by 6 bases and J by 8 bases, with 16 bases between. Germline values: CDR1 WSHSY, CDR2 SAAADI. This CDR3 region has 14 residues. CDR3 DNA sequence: TGCGCCAGCAGGCAAGGCCCCGGAGGGGAAAAACTGTTTTTT. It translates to CASRQGPGGEKLFF.

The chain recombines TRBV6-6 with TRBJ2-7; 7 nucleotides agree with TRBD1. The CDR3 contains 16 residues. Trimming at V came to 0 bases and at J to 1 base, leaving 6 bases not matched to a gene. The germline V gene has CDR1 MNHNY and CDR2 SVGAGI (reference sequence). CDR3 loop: CASSYSYRGFSYEQYF. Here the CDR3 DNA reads TGTGCCAGCAGTTACTCCTACAGGGGATTTTCCTACGAGCAGTACTTC.

CDR3 coding DNA: TGTGCCAGCAGTGTCAACCGGGGTTCAGAACGAAACACCATATATTTT. Its translation is CASSVNRGSERNTIYF. V and J are TRBV25-1 and TRBJ1-3, with D hard to call. The germline V and J ends were trimmed by 4 bases and 5 bases, with 18 bases remaining between them. The CDR3 extends over 16 amino acids. CDR1 is MGHDK, CDR2 SYGVNS, per germline.

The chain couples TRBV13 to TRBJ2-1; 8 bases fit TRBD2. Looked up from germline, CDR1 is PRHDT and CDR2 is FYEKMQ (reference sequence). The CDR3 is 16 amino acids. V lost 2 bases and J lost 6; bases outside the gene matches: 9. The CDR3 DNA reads TGTGCCAGCAGCTTAATCTCCGGACTAGCAACCAATGAGCAGTTCTTC. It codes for CASSLISGLATNEQFF.

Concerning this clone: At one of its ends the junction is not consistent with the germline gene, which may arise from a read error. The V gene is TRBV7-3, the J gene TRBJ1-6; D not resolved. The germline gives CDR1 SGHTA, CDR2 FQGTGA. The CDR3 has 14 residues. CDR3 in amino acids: CAGSLGVLNSPLHF. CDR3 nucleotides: TGTGCCGGCAGCTTAGGAGTGTTAAATTCACCCCTCCACTTT.

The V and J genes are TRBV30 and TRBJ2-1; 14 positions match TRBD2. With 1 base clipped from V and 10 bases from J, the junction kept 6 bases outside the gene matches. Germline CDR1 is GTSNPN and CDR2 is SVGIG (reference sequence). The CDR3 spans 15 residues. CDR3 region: CAWSGTSGGFDEQFF. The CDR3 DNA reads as TGTGCCTGGAGTGGGACTAGCGGGGGGTTCGACGAGCAGTTCTTC.

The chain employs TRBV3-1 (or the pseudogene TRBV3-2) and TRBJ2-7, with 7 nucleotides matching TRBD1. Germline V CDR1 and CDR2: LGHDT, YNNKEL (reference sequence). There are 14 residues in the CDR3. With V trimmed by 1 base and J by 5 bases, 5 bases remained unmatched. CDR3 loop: CASSQAGTENEQYF. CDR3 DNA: TGTGCCAGCAGCCAAGCTGGGACAGAAAACGAGCAGTACTTC.

The CDR3, as DNA: TGCGCCAGCAGCTGGACAGGGGAAGGTGCCTCACCCCTCCACTTT. It yields the protein CASSWTGEGASPLHF. The chain is built from TRBV5-1 and TRBJ1-6, with 9 bases matching TRBD1. Trimming took 3 bases from V and 10 from J; bases not matched to a gene: 8. CDR1 and CDR2 from the germline V gene are SGHRS and YFSETQ. The CDR3 is made up of 15 amino acids.

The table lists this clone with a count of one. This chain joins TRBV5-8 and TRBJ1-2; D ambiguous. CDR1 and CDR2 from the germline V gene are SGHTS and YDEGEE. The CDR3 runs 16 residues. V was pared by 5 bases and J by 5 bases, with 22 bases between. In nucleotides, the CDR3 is TGTGCCAGCAGTCCCCTAGGTAGCTGGATCGGGTATGGCTACACCTTC. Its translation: CASSPLGSWIGYGYTF.

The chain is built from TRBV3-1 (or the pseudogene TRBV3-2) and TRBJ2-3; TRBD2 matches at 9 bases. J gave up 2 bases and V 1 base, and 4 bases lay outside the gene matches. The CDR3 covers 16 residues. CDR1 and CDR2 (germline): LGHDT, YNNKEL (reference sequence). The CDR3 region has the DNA TGTGCCAGCAGCCAAGGACTAGCGGTTTCCACAGATACGCAGTATTTT. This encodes CASSQGLAVSTDTQYF.